Here is one T cell receptor (beta chain) with its context. As yet, its antigen is unknown. Drawn from each donor were about 9 milliliters of peripheral blood. Isolating PBMCs gave at least 6 million of these cells per sample. This record belongs to a study of blood T cells in healthy people across ages. Primers used in a second PCR of roughly 6 to 12 cycles were a sample-barcoded 5' primer and a J-beta primer mix. From the 5' RACE reads, TCRdb called clonotypes with MiXCR, one entry per CDR3 protein. In the table there are around 500,000 distinct CDR3 sequences, 40% to 50% of which are singletons. General study results and limits: TCR beta diversity was tightly associated with the proportion of naive T cells. Per-million-T-cell TCR beta diversity fell roughly linearly with age.

From germline, CDR1 is LGHDT and CDR2 YNNKEL (reference sequence). This CDR3 has 15 amino acids. The receptor comes from an elderly man in good health. V usage is TRBV3-1 and J usage is TRBJ2-5, with 12 bases fitting TRBD2. The end of the DNA aligns better with TRBJ2-7, so the J call may be wrong. What was sequenced was blood. The CDR3 DNA reads TGTGCCAGCAGCCAGGGACTAGCGGGTGATTACGAGCAGTACTTC. Encoded protein: CASSQGLAGDYEQYF.